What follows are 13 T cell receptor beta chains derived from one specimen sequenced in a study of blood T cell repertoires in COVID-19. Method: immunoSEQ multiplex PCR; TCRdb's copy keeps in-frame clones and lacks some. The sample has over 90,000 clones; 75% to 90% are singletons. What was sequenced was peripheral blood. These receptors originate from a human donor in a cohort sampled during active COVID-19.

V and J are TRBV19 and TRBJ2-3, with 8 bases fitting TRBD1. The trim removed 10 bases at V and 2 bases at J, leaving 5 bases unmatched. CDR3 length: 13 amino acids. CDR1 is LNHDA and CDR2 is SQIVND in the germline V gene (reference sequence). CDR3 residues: CATTDRATDTQYF. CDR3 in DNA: TGTGCCACCACGGACAGGGCCACAGATACGCAGTATTTT.

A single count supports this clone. CDR3 region: CASSQGGGTRIETQYF. CDR3 DNA: TGTGCCAGCAGCCAGGGCGGCGGGACTAGAATAGAGACCCAGTACTTC. This chain joins TRBV7-9 and TRBJ2-5; 8 nucleotides line up with TRBD2. This CDR3 is built from 16 residues. The germline V gene encodes CDR1 SEHNR and CDR2 FQNEAQ (reference sequence). V dropped 5 bases and J dropped 4; count of bases not matched to a gene: 12.

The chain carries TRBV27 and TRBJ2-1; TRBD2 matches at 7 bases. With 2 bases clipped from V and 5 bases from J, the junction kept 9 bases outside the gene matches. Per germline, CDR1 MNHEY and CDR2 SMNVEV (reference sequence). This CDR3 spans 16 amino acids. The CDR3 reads CASSLNSLAANNEQFF. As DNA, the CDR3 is TGTGCCAGCAGTTTAAATAGTCTAGCGGCAAACAATGAGCAGTTCTTC.

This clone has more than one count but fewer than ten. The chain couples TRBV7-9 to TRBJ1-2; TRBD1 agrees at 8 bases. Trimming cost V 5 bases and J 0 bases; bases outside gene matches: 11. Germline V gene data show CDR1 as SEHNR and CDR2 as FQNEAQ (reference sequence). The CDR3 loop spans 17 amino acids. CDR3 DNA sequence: TGTGCCAGCAGCGCACAGGGGGAAAAGGGCTCTAACTATGGCTACACCTTC. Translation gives CASSAQGEKGSNYGYTF.

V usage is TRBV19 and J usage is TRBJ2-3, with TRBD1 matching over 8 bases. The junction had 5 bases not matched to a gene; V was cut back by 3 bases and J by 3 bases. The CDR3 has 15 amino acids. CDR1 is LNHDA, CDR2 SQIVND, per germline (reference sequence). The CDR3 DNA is TGTGCCAGTAGTATGACCCAGGGGGCAACAGATACGCAGTATTTT. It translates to CASSMTQGATDTQYF.

The CDR3 loop reads CASSPAGGGASDTQYF. As DNA, the CDR3 is TGTGCCAGCAGTCCCGCGGGCGGGGGGGCCTCAGATACGCAGTATTTT. J is TRBJ2-3 and V is TRBV7-9, with 9 bases fitting TRBD2. Germline CDR1 is SEHNR and CDR2 is FQNEAQ (reference sequence). The length of the CDR3 is 16 residues. Germline trimming cut 6 bases from V and 4 bases from J; bases unmatched to any gene: 11.

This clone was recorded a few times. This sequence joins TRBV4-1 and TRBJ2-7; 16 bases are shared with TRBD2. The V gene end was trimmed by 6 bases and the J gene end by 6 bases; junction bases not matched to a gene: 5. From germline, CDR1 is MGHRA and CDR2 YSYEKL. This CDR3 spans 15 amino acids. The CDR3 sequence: CASRGLAGGPSEQYF. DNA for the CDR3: TGCGCCAGCAGGGGACTAGCGGGGGGGCCCTCCGAGCAGTACTTC.

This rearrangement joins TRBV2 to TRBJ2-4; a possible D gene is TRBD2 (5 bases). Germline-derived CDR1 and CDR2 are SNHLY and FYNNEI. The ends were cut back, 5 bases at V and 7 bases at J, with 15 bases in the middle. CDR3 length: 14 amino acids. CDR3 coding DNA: TGTGCCAGCAGTTTTCCGGGCGAGCGGAACATTCAGTACTTC. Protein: CASSFPGERNIQYF.

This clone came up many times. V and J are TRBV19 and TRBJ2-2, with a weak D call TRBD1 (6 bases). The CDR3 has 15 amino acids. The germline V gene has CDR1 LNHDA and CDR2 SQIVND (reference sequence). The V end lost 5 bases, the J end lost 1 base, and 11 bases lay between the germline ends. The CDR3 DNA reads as TGTGCCAGTAGTCTCTCGACAGGGAACACCGGGGAGCTGTTTTTT. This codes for CASSLSTGNTGELFF.

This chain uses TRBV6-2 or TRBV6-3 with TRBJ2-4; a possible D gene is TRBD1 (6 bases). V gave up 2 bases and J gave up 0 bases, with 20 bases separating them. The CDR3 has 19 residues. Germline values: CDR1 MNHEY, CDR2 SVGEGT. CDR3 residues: CASSYIRDTDFLAKNIQYF. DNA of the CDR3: TGTGCCAGCAGTTACATTCGGGACACGGATTTCTTAGCCAAAAACATTCAGTACTTC.

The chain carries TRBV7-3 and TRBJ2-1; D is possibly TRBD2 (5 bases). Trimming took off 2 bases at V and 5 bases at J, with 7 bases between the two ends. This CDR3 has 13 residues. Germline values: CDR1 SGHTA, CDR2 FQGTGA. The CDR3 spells CASSLLRDNEQFF. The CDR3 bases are TGTGCCAGCAGCTTACTGCGGGACAATGAGCAGTTCTTC.

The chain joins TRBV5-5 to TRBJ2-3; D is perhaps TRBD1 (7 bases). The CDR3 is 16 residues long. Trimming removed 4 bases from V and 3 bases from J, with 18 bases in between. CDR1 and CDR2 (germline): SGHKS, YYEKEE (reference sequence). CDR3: CASSPTPGGGTDTQYF. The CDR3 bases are TGTGCCAGCAGCCCCACACCAGGGGGAGGTACAGATACGCAGTATTTT.

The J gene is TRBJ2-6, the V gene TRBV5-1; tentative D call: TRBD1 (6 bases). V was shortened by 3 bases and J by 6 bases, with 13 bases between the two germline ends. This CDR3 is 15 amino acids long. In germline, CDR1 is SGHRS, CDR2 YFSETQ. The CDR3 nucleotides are TGCGCCAGCAGCTCCGGACGGGGACAGGCCAACGTCCTGACTTTC. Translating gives CASSSGRGQANVLTF.